The 4 T cell receptor beta chains presented below share a single source sample, sequenced in a study of beta chain features in type 1 diabetes. Overall study results and limits: Type 1 diabetes patients had TCRB CDR3s that were shorter (moderately but significantly so) in all four CD4+ subsets.

Their antigens are not known. What was sequenced were expressed TCRB transcripts, since all of the isolated RNA had been reverse transcribed. Produced via immunoSEQ multiplex PCR; TCRdb's table is partial and in-frame only. The sample records more than 300,000 clones, about a tenth being singletons. Sequenced sample: central memory CD4+ T cells from blood. These receptors were collected from a man aged 25 to 45 with type 1 diabetes.

J is TRBJ1-2 and V is TRBV7-9; no definite D call. Trimming took off 0 bases at V and 4 bases at J, with 9 bases between the two ends. There are 14 residues in the CDR3. Per germline, CDR1 SEHNR and CDR2 FQNEAQ (reference sequence). The CDR3 protein is CASSLAAEGYGYTF. The CDR3 DNA reads TGTGCCAGCAGCTTAGCGGCGGAGGGCTATGGCTACACCTTC.

This clone was counted a few times. The chain is built from TRBV9 and TRBJ2-7; perhaps D is TRBD1 or TRBD2 (5 bases each). Trimming stripped 0 bases from V and 2 bases from J, with 12 bases between. This CDR3 is built from 15 residues. Germline V gives CDR1 SGDLS, CDR2 YYNGEE. CDR3 bases: TGTGCCAGCAGCGTAGAGACCGGGACGGCCTACGAGCAGTACTTC. Translating it yields CASSVETGTAYEQYF.

The rearrangement joins TRBV4-1 to TRBJ1-2, with D unresolved. The CDR3 totals 15 residues. Per the germline V gene, CDR1 is MGHRA and CDR2 is YSYEKL. V was clipped by 0 bases and J by 2 bases, with 10 bases between them. CDR3 amino acids: CASSQDTGNNYGYTF. CDR3 sequence (DNA): TGCGCCAGCAGCCAAGACACGGGGAACAACTATGGCTACACCTTC.

This clone was counted at least ten times. The genes are TRBV13 and TRBJ1-1; D is unresolved. CDR1 PRHDT and CDR2 FYEKMQ come from the germline V gene (reference sequence). Between the trimmed V and J ends, which lost 6 bases and 1 base, there was a span of 12 bases. This CDR3 region has 14 residues. The CDR3 spells CASRLWVRNTEAFF. DNA for the CDR3: TGTGCCAGCAGACTCTGGGTGCGGAACACTGAAGCTTTCTTT.